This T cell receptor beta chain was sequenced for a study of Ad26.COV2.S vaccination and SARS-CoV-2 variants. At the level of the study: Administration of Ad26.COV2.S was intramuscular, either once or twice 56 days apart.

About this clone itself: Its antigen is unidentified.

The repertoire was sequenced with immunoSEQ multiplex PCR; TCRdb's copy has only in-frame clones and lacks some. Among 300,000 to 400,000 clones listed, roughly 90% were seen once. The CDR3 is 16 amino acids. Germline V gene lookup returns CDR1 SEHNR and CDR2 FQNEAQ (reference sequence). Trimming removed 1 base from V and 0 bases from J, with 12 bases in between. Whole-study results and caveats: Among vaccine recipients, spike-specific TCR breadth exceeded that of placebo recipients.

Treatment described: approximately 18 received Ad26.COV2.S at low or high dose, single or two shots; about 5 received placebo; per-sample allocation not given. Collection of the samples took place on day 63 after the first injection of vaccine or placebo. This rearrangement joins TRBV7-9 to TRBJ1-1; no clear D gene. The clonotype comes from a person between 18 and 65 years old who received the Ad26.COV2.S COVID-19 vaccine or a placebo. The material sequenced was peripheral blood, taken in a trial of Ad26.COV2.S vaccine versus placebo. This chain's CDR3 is CASSLVRAGLNTEAFF. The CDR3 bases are TGTGCCAGCAGCTTAGTCAGAGCAGGCCTGAACACTGAAGCTTTCTTT.